A selection of T cell receptor beta chains follows, all from one sample in a study of monozygotic twins with inflammatory bowel disease. Reprocessing the 5' RACE reads, TCRdb reports a single entry for every CDR3 protein and omits DNA. This repertoire includes approximately 400,000 distinct CDR3 sequences. Sequenced material: blood. The receptor source for this set is a human donor with ulcerative colitis or Crohn's disease, or a healthy co-twin of an affected twin (not recorded which). The CDR3 runs from the conserved cysteine through the conserved F or W.

V	J	CDR3
TRBV5-1	TRBJ1-4	CASEDPIKRTGPNYEKLFF
TRBV6-1	TRBJ2-4	CASSEKRSGGDIQYF
TRBV13	TRBJ2-3	CASSLLADDTDTQYF
TRBV6-1	TRBJ2-5	CASMGTSGAYQETQYF
TRBV15	TRBJ2-1	CATSTSPYNEQFF
TRBV7-2	TRBJ2-7	CASSLLPGEQYF
TRBV12-3/TRBV12-4	TRBJ1-5	CASREGQGYQPQHF
TRBV10-3	TRBJ1-1	CAISEGGPYPEAFF
TRBV7-6	TRBJ1-5	CASSSLPRGSGNQPQHF
TRBV27	TRBJ1-2	CASSLTGGGFNGYTF
TRBV30	TRBJ2-3	CAWKRLASTDTQYF
TRBV5-1	TRBJ1-4	CASSPDQGSEKLFF
TRBV2	TRBJ2-2	CATTRTATNTGELFF
TRBV4-1	TRBJ2-7	CASSQAINSYEQYF
TRBV29-1	TRBJ1-1	CSVEAWDGEAFF
TRBV27	TRBJ1-2	CASSLSAGGYYGYTF
TRBV11-3	TRBJ2-5	CASSLASSVQETQYF
TRBV9	TRBJ1-1	CASSASGYGDTEAFF
TRBV20-1	TRBJ2-1	CSASELAGNSHNEQFF
TRBV7-9	TRBJ1-5	CASSGHNQPQHF
TRBV24-1	TRBJ2-5	CATSEQDRFQETQYF
TRBV2	TRBJ1-5	CASSSGTGRSPQHF
TRBV3-1	TRBJ2-1	CASSQDYGSYNEQFF
TRBV6-1	TRBJ2-5	CASSYLYQETQYF